This T cell receptor beta chain emerged from a study of glioma-infiltrating T cells after dendritic cell vaccination. With regard to this clone: As yet, its antigen is unknown.

Assay: immunoSEQ multiplex PCR; the TCRdb copy retains only in-frame clones and omits some. The sample contains about 95,000 clones, more than 75% of which appear only once. Study-wide results and limits: Patients with more pretreatment TILs had longer time to progression and survival.

This CDR3 contains 14 residues. CDR1 and CDR2 from the germline V gene are SNHLY and FYNNEI. V lost 6 bases to trimming and J lost 0 bases, with 9 bases between them. This clonotype originated in a human donor with glioblastoma. This chain joins TRBV2 and TRBJ1-3, with D unresolved. The material was blood, obtained before dendritic cell vaccination. CDR3 region: CASRGGNSGNTIYF. The DNA for the CDR3 is TGTGCCAGCAGAGGCGGAAACTCTGGAAACACCATATATTTT.